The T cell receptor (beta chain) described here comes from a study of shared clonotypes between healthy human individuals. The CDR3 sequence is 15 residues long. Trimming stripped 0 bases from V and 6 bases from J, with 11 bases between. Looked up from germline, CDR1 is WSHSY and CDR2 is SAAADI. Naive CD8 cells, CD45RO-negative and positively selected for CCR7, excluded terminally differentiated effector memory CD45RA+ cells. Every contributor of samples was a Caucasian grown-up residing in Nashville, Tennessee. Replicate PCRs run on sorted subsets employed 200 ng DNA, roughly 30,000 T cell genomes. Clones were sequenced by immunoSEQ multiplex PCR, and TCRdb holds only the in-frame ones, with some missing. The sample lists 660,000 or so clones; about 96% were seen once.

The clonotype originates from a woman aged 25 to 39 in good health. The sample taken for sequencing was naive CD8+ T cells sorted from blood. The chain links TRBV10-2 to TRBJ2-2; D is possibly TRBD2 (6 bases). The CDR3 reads CASSESGGVPGELFF. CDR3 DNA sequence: TGCGCCAGCAGTGAGTCTGGAGGGGTTCCCGGGGAGCTGTTTTTT.